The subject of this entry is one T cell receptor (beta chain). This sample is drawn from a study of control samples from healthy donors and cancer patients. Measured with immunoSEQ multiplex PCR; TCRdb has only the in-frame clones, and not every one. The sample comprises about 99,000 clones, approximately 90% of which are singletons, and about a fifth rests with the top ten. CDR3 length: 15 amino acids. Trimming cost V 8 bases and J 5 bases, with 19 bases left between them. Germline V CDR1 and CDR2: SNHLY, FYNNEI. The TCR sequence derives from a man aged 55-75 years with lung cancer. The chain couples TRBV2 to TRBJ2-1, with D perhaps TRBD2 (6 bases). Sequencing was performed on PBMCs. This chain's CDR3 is CASPRLEGLDNEQFF. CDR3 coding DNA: TGTGCCAGCCCTCGTCTCGAGGGACTGGACAATGAGCAGTTCTTC.